The entry that follows covers one T cell receptor beta chain sequence. The antigen remains unidentified. This specimen belongs to a study of cytomegalovirus exposure and HLA in healthy donors. Study background: A preliminary data release comprised 80 million or so unique TCRs obtained from HLA-typed donors. Findings and limits, study-wide: A later analysis linked a missense variant in DCLRE1C to the trimming of TCR beta V and J genes.

In the PCR, 60 Vbeta and 13 Jbeta primers were used. Clones were sequenced by immunoSEQ multiplex PCR, and TCRdb holds only the in-frame ones, with some missing. The sample yields roughly 130,000 clones, about 80% seen once. Unmatched junction bases numbered 11, after V lost 8 bases and J lost 2 bases. Germline V gene sequence: CDR1 SGHDN, CDR2 FVKESK. The CDR3 is 16 residues long. The CMV serostatus of this donor was not recorded. This sequence originates from a human donor in good health. V and J are TRBV14 and TRBJ2-3, with TRBD1 matching 9 bases. Sequencing was performed on PBMCs. CDR3 region: CASWGVGQGITDTQYF. The CDR3 DNA is TGTGCCAGCTGGGGGGTCGGACAGGGGATCACAGATACGCAGTATTTT.